The 17 T cell receptor beta chains presented below share a single source sample, sequenced in a study of T-cell reconstitution after alpha-beta-depleted transplantation in children. Unique molecular identifiers were incorporated when the TCRbeta library was constructed. Via MiXCR, TCRdb re-called the PCR reads, giving one row per CDR3 protein. Among hundreds of thousands of distinct CDR3 sequences listed, around 16% were seen once. The sequencing here drew on PBMCs from the stem cell graft donor, taken from the stem cell graft. These receptors originate from a human donor who donated a stem cell graft to a child with acute lymphoblastic leukemia.

The V call is TRBV27, the J call TRBJ2-3; 10 bases are a match to TRBD2. The V gene's germline CDR1 is MNHEY and CDR2 SMNVEV (reference sequence). CDR3 size: 16 residues. With 5 bases clipped from V and 7 bases from J, the junction kept 12 bases outside the gene matches. Here the CDR3 reads CASSKTLAGSKHTQYF. In nucleotides, the CDR3 is TGTGCCAGCAGTAAAACACTAGCGGGATCGAAGCATACGCAGTATTTT.

There are a few counts of this clonotype. The DNA for the CDR3 is TGTGCCAGCGGTAGGATTCAGGCAATGGGCTACGAGCAGTACTTC. It is translated as CASGRIQAMGYEQYF. V gene TRBV27 combines with J gene TRBJ2-7, with D hard to call. The CDR3 totals 15 residues. The V gene's germline CDR1 is MNHEY and CDR2 SMNVEV (reference sequence). Deletions cut 8 bases from V and 3 bases from J, with 20 bases between.

This clonotype was observed a handful of times. This chain uses TRBV7-4 with TRBJ2-2, with D unclear. The germline gives CDR1 SGHVT, CDR2 SQSDAQ. V lost 1 base, J lost 3 bases, and 12 bases lay in between. This CDR3 has 16 residues. CDR3 nucleotide sequence: TGTGCCAGCAGCTTAGGGGGTCGCAGACACACCGGGGAGCTGTTTTTT. Translating it yields CASSLGGRRHTGELFF.

This clonotype turned up a few times. The chain is built from TRBV27 and TRBJ1-5, with D possibly being TRBD1 (5 bases). The CDR3 extends over 16 amino acids. Germline CDR1 is MNHEY and CDR2 is SMNVEV (reference sequence). V lost 0 bases to trimming and J lost 1 base, with 10 bases between them. The CDR3 is CASSLSVGESNQPQHF. As DNA, the CDR3 is TGTGCCAGCAGTTTATCGGTGGGGGAGAGCAATCAGCCCCAGCATTTT.

The rearrangement links TRBV20-1 to TRBJ2-7, with D possibly being TRBD1 (6 bases). This CDR3 region has 14 residues. CDR1 and CDR2 (germline): DFQATT, SNEGSKA (reference sequence). V was cut by 5 bases and J by 2 bases, with 16 bases left in between. The chain's CDR3 is CSAPLQGITYEQYF. The CDR3 nucleotides are TGCAGTGCTCCTCTTCAGGGGATCACCTACGAGCAGTACTTC.

In DNA form, the CDR3 reads TGCGCCAGCAGCATCTCCCCCGGGACAGGGGATTCACCCCTCCACTTT. This encodes CASSISPGTGDSPLHF. The V gene is TRBV5-1, the J gene TRBJ1-6, with 10 bases aligning to TRBD1. V dropped 4 bases and J dropped 8; count of bases not matched to a gene: 9. Germline V lookup: CDR1 SGHRS, CDR2 YFSETQ. This CDR3 spans 16 amino acids.

The chain uses TRBV29-1 and TRBJ2-1; no definite D call. CDR3 length: 13 residues. V shed 1 base and J shed 10 bases, with 14 bases lying between them. Germline CDR1 and CDR2: SQVTM and ANQGSEA. CDR3 sequence: CSVEVPLAGEQFF. The CDR3 nucleotides read TGCAGCGTTGAAGTCCCGCTTGCCGGAGAGCAGTTCTTC.

Many counts were recorded for this clonotype. The V and J genes are TRBV5-1 and TRBJ1-1, with D possibly being TRBD1 (6 bases). The CDR3 loop spans 14 amino acids. The ends were cut back, 2 bases at V and 1 base at J, with 9 bases in the middle. Germline V CDR1 and CDR2: SGHRS, YFSETQ. CDR3 region: CASSLTGTNTEAFF. As DNA, the CDR3 is TGCGCCAGCAGCTTAACAGGGACGAACACTGAAGCTTTCTTT.

The gene calls are TRBV11-2 and TRBJ2-4; D remains unclear. Trimming stripped 5 bases from V and 7 bases from J, with 21 bases between. CDR1 SGHAT and CDR2 FQNNGV come from the germline V gene. The CDR3 runs to 16 residues. The CDR3 region has the DNA TGTGCCAGCAGCCTAAACCCCCTTATAGGGTTGAACATTCAGTACTTC. Its translation: CASSLNPLIGLNIQYF.

In its sample, this clonotype was seen a few times. The chain employs TRBV5-1 and TRBJ1-1, with 12 bases that match TRBD1. The V and J ends lost 1 base and 2 bases, in that order; junction bases with no gene match: 6. CDR3 length equals 17 residues. CDR1 is SGHRS and CDR2 is YFSETQ in the germline V gene. This CDR3 reads CASSLWGTGGTNTEAFF. CDR3 bases: TGCGCCAGCAGCTTGTGGGGGACAGGGGGCACAAACACTGAAGCTTTCTTT.

This chain uses TRBV7-8 with TRBJ1-4; 7 bases are a match to TRBD1. After removal of 5 bases from V and 6 bases from J, the junction contained 6 bases not matched to a gene. The CDR3 totals 14 residues. Germline assignment: CDR1 SGHVS and CDR2 FQNEAQ. CDR3 coding DNA: TGTGCCAGCAGCCTCCGACAGGGAGATGAAAAACTGTTTTTT. Translation gives CASSLRQGDEKLFF.

This clonotype was detected ten times or more. Here the CDR3 reads CASSKGALSTDTQYF. The CDR3 region has the DNA TGTGCCAGCAGCAAAGGGGCCTTAAGCACAGATACGCAGTATTTT. V usage is TRBV7-3 and J usage is TRBJ2-3; D might be TRBD1 (5 bases). V lost 5 bases and J 0 bases, leaving 12 bases between the germline ends. The CDR3 sequence is 15 residues long. Per the germline V gene, CDR1 is SGHTA and CDR2 is FQGTGA. The full variable domain, in which reference TRBV7-3 and TRBJ2-3 provide the parts outside the CDR3, is GAGVSQTPSNKVTEKGKYVELRCDPISGHTALYWYRQSLGQGPEFLIYFQGTGAADDSGLPNDRFFAVRPEGSVSTLKIQRTERGDSAVYLCASSKGALSTDTQYFGPGTRLTVL.

On this clonotype itself: A clone one base away is much larger, so this may be a read error. The chain uses TRBV20-1 and TRBJ2-1, with TRBD2 matching 7 bases. The CDR3 consists of 18 residues. Germline CDR1 is DFQATT and CDR2 is SNEGSKA (reference sequence). The CDR3 DNA follows: TGCTGTGCTAGAAAATCAAGGGGCGGGAGCGCCTCCTACAATGAGCAGTTCTTC. It is translated as CCARKSRGGSASYNEQFF.

This clonotype was picked up a small number of times. V and J are TRBV5-1 and TRBJ2-7; D is uncertain. Looked up from germline, CDR1 is SGHRS and CDR2 is YFSETQ. Trimming left V 2 bases short and J 0 bases short, with 9 bases between. The CDR3 totals 14 residues. The CDR3 DNA is TGCGCCAGCAGCTTTTACGGAAGCTCCTACGAGCAGTACTTC. Protein sequence: CASSFYGSSYEQYF.

The genes are TRBV5-1 and TRBJ1-1; 10 bases match TRBD1. V was clipped by 4 bases and J by 4 bases; unmatched bases: 7. CDR3 length: 15 residues. Germline-derived CDR1 and CDR2 are SGHRS and YFSETQ. The CDR3 DNA sequence: TGCGCCAGCAGCCTAGGGACAGGGGTTATCACTGAAGCTTTCTTT. Translation: CASSLGTGVITEAFF.

The chain is built from TRBV15 and TRBJ1-4, with D tentatively TRBD1 (5 bases). Germline CDR1 and CDR2: LNHNV and YYDKDF (reference sequence). V was cut by 8 bases and J by 11 bases, with 18 bases left in between. The length of the CDR3 is 13 residues. The CDR3 here is CATSANRDRKLFF. CDR3 sequence (DNA): TGTGCCACCTCCGCCAACCGGGACCGTAAACTGTTTTTT. Using reference TRBV15 and TRBJ1-4 for the parts outside the CDR3, the full variable domain is DAMVIQNPRYQVTQFGKPVTLSCSQTLNHNVMYWYQQKSSQAPKLLFHYYDKDFNNEADTPDNFQSRRPNTSFCFLDIRSPGLGDTAMYLCATSANRDRKLFFGSGTQLSVL.

This clonotype was observed a handful of times. The CDR3 sequence is CAIKATDTYEQYF. CDR3 in DNA: TGTGCCATCAAAGCGACCGATACCTACGAGCAGTACTTC. This sequence joins TRBV10-3 and TRBJ2-7; D unclear. Between the trimmed V and J ends, which lost 7 bases and 2 bases, there was a span of 12 bases. Germline values: CDR1 ENHRY, CDR2 SYGVKD. The CDR3 is made up of 13 amino acids.